This TCR beta chain was sequenced in a study of T cell changes during pregnancy in multiple sclerosis. Measured with immunoSEQ multiplex PCR; TCRdb has only the in-frame clones, and not every one. The sample includes some 70,000 clones, roughly nine tenths of them seen just once. This CDR3 spans 16 amino acids. Between the trimmed V and J ends, which lost 6 bases and 2 bases, there was a span of 19 bases. Germline V lookup: CDR1 MNHNY, CDR2 SVGAGI (reference sequence). The sequence came from a female donor in good health, enrolled as a control in a pregnancy study. The starting material was peripheral blood, obtained after pregnancy. The V and J genes are TRBV6-6 and TRBJ2-5, with TRBD1 as a possible D gene (5 bases). CDR3 in amino acids: CASRSQGDGQQETQYF. DNA for the CDR3: TGTGCCAGCAGATCCCAAGGGGATGGGCAGCAAGAGACCCAGTACTTC.